The present T cell receptor beta chain was sequenced within a study of blood T cell repertoires in COVID-19. Study-wide background: Sources were T cells, B-cell-depleted T cells, or PBMCs; the material itself was cDNA or gDNA.

This CDR3 comprises 11 residues. Germline V gene data show CDR1 as SGDLS and CDR2 as YYNGEE. Trimming removed 8 bases at V and 8 bases at J, with 10 bases between. Membership in each cohort depended on participant-reported clinical history. The authors' processing: Amplification with reference gene primers provided the estimates of nucleated cell counts. Profiling relied on immunoSEQ multiplex PCR, and the TCRdb table lists in-frame clones only, not all of them. D and trimming were read from the DNA, whereas the V and J calls and clone size are those reported in that table. The sample has 400,000 or so clones, less than 95% seen once. The sample holds a few counts of this clone.

This TCR was sampled from a man aged 18 to 29 who had recovered from COVID-19. V usage is TRBV9 and J usage is TRBJ2-2, with a weak D call TRBD2 (6 bases). The specimen sequenced was PBMCs or T cells enriched from blood (not recorded which). CDR3: CASTSSGELFF. The DNA for the CDR3 is TGTGCCAGTACTAGCTCGGGGGAGCTGTTTTTT.